The rows below give T cell receptor beta chains drawn from one sample of a study of STAT5B mutations in CD4+ large granular lymphocyte leukemia. Measured with immunoSEQ multiplex PCR; TCRdb has only the in-frame clones, and not every one. The sample lists 20,000 to 25,000 clones, 70% seen once, with over 25% in the top ten. Source material: CD4+ T cells from blood buffy coats. All receptors derive from a human donor in good health. The CDR3 runs from the conserved cysteine through the conserved F or W. Each record gives: clone size, J gene, V gene, D gene, CDR3 protein, CDR3 DNA. D genes are given only for firm matches. Only some rows state a clone size, as once, few, many or a class for expanded clones.

>.|TRBJ2-2|TRBV18|.
CASSPPTSDRTGELFF
TGTGCCAGCTCACCACCGACCTCAGACCGGACCGGGGAGCTGTTTTTT
>.|TRBJ1-1|TRBV5-5|TRBD1
CASSFRGQGAAAFF
TGTGCCAGCAGCTTTCGGGGACAGGGGGCGGCGGCTTTCTTT
>.|TRBJ1-4|TRBV11-2|.
CASSLVAGGGEKLFF
TGTGCCAGCAGCTTAGTGGCAGGCGGGGGTGAAAAACTGTTTTTT
>.|TRBJ2-7|TRBV11-1|TRBD1
CASSPDRVGEQYF
TGTGCCAGCAGCCCGGACAGGGTTGGCGAGCAGTACTTC
>.|TRBJ1-2|TRBV2|.
CASTRGTTNYGYTF
TGTGCCAGCACCAGGGGAACCACTAACTATGGCTACACCTTC
>.|TRBJ2-5|TRBV10-2|TRBD2
CASEGSGRGETQYF
TGCGCCAGCGAGGGTAGCGGGAGGGGGGAGACCCAGTACTTC
>few|TRBJ2-1|TRBV7-9|.
CATSDRYNEQFF
TGTGCCACTTCGGACCGCTACAATGAGCAGTTCTTC
>.|TRBJ2-1|TRBV5-1|TRBD2
CASSLGISGGAANEQFF
TGCGCCAGCAGCTTGGGGATTAGCGGGGGGGCGGCTAATGAGCAGTTCTTC
>.|TRBJ2-7|TRBV7-2|.
CASGRPYEQYF
TGTGCCAGTGGACGGCCCTACGAGCAGTACTTC
>few|TRBJ1-3|TRBV5-1|TRBD1
CASSQGDRFSGNTIYF
TGCGCCAGCAGCCAGGGGGACAGGTTCTCTGGAAACACCATATATTTT
>few|TRBJ2-6|TRBV4-1|.
CASSQPTRGNSLSGANVLTF
TGCGCCAGCAGCCAACCCACTAGAGGGAATTCCCTCTCTGGGGCCAACGTCCTGACTTTC
>few|TRBJ1-1|TRBV5-1|.
CASSSSVNTEAFF
TGCGCCAGCAGCTCTTCAGTGAACACTGAAGCTTTCTTT
>.|TRBJ2-7|TRBV30|TRBD1
CAWTHRDRVVSYEQYF
TGTGCCTGGACCCACCGGGACAGGGTGGTTTCCTACGAGCAGTACTTC
>.|TRBJ2-3|TRBV10-3|TRBD2
CATASGARGTDTQYF
TGTGCCACTGCCAGCGGGGCGAGAGGGACAGATACGCAGTATTTT
>once|TRBJ2-7|TRBV19|.
CASSPGLGMYEQYF
TGTGCCAGTAGTCCGGGTCTCGGAATGTACGAGCAGTACTTC
>.|TRBJ2-7|TRBV6-5|TRBD2
CASRPGLAGAGQYF
TGTGCCAGCAGGCCGGGACTAGCGGGAGCCGGGCAGTACTTC
>.|TRBJ2-3|TRBV5-1|TRBD2
CASSNPGLAGVGADTQYF
TGCGCCAGCAGCAATCCGGGACTAGCGGGGGTAGGTGCAGATACGCAGTATTTT
>few|TRBJ1-1|TRBV2|TRBD1
CASSPDQGDTEAFF
TGTGCCAGCAGCCCTGACCAGGGGGACACTGAAGCTTTCTTT
>once|TRBJ2-5|TRBV11-3|.
CASSGEPGATQYF
TGTGCCAGCAGCGGAGAACCGGGGGCGACCCAGTACTTC
>.|TRBJ2-3|TRBV5-1|.
CASKRVVSTDTQYF
TGCGCCAGCAAACGGGTGGTTAGCACAGATACGCAGTATTTT
>.|TRBJ2-1|TRBV28|.
CASSQTGMSYNEQFF
TGTGCCAGCAGCCAAACAGGGATGTCCTACAATGAGCAGTTCTTC
>.|TRBJ2-1|TRBV5-4|.
CASSSKNSDDEQFF
TGTGCCAGCAGCTCTAAGAACTCGGACGATGAGCAGTTCTTC
>once|TRBJ1-6|TRBV7-9|.
CASSRDLENSPLHF
TGTGCCAGCAGCCGAGACCTGGAAAATTCACCCCTCCACTTT
>.|TRBJ1-5|TRBV15|.
CATSRGQASNQPQHF
TGTGCCACCAGCAGAGGACAGGCTAGCAATCAGCCCCAGCATTTT
>.|TRBJ1-2|TRBV7-2|.
CASSSRWTAGGYTF
TGTGCCAGCAGCTCCCGCTGGACCGCGGGTGGCTACACCTTC
>.|TRBJ2-5|TRBV14|.
CASSQGLGETQYF
TGTGCCAGCAGCCAAGGATTAGGGGAGACCCAGTACTTC
>.|TRBJ2-1|TRBV7-6|.
CASSHGQPETNEQFF
TGTGCCAGCAGCCACGGACAGCCAGAAACTAATGAGCAGTTCTTC
>.|TRBJ1-1|TRBV19|TRBD1
CASSIRGRGQGGVGEAFF
TGTGCCAGTAGTATAAGGGGACGGGGACAGGGGGGTGTCGGTGAAGCTTTCTTT
>once|TRBJ2-5|TRBV11-3|.
CASSLGPLGGTQYF
TGTGCCAGCAGCTTAGGACCTTTAGGAGGGACCCAGTACTTC
>.|TRBJ2-2|TRBV7-2|TRBD2
CASSLARGGTGELFF
TGTGCCAGCAGCTTAGCGCGGGGGGGCACCGGGGAGCTGTTTTTT
>few|TRBJ2-3|TRBV11-1|.
CASSLDAGFSTDTQYF
TGTGCCAGCAGCTTAGATGCGGGGTTCTCCACAGATACGCAGTATTTT
>.|TRBJ2-7|TRBV11-2|TRBD2
CASSLDAGGSYEQYF
TGTGCCAGCAGCTTAGACGCGGGGGGCTCCTACGAGCAGTACTTC
>.|TRBJ2-7|TRBV7-9|.
CASSLDSGEKDEQYF
TGTGCCAGCAGCTTAGACTCGGGAGAGAAGGACGAGCAGTACTTC
>.|TRBJ2-3|TRBV2|.
CASSFKPTDTQYF
TGTGCCAGCAGTTTCAAACCCACAGATACGCAGTATTTT
>few|TRBJ1-1|TRBV30|.
CAWGGSSTEAFF
TGTGCCTGGGGGGGGTCAAGCACTGAAGCTTTCTTT
>few|TRBJ1-1|TRBV28|.
CASRYRNTEAFF
TGTGCCAGCAGGTACAGGAACACTGAAGCTTTCTTT
>.|TRBJ2-7|TRBV7-2|.
CASSLAGLASYEQYF
TGTGCCAGCAGCTTAGCGGGACTTGCCTCCTACGAGCAGTACTTC
>.|TRBJ2-3|TRBV5-6|.
CASRSLETSTDTQYF
TGTGCCAGCCGGTCCTTGGAGACTAGCACAGATACGCAGTATTTT
>few|TRBJ2-7|TRBV5-4|TRBD1
CASSLTGYSYEQYF
TGTGCCAGCAGCCTGACAGGGTACTCCTACGAGCAGTACTTC
>once|TRBJ1-6|TRBV5-1|TRBD1
CASSLILQGRTLDSPLHF
TGCGCCAGCAGCTTGATCTTACAGGGGAGGACGTTAGATTCACCCCTCCACTTT
>.|TRBJ2-7|TRBV4-1|TRBD2
CASGGVGETYEQYF
TGCGCCAGCGGGGGGGTGGGGGAAACCTACGAGCAGTACTTC